The entry below gives a single TCR beta chain sequence along with its context. This entry comes from a study of blood T cell repertoires in COVID-19. The germline gives CDR1 MNHEY, CDR2 SVGAGI. With 7 bases removed from V and 2 bases from J, the gap between germline ends came to 17 bases. There are 15 residues in the CDR3. The method was immunoSEQ multiplex PCR; TCRdb's version includes in-frame clones alone and lacks a portion of them. The sample comprises 95,000 or so clones, around 88% of which are singletons, and approximately 1.2% rests with the top ten. The chain couples TRBV6-5 to TRBJ1-2, with no clear D. Sequenced input: peripheral blood. The sequence came from a man older than 75 with active or convalescent COVID-19. DNA for the CDR3: TGTGCCAGCAACCTCGTCGCGACTTCAAACTATGGCTACACCTTC. Residues: CASNLVATSNYGYTF.